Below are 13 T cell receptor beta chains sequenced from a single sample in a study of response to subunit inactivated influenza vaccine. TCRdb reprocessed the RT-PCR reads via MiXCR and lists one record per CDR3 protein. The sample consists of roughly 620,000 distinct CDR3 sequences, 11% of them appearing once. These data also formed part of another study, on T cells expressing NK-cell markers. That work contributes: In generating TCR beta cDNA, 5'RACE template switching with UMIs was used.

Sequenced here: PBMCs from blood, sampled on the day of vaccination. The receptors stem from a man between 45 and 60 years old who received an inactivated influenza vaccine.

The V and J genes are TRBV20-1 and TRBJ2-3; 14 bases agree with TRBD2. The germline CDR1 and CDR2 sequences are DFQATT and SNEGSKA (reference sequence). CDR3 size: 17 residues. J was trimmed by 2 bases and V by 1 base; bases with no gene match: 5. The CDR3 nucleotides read TGCAGTGCTAGAGCTTTGGGACTAGCGGGGGTCACAGATACGCAGTATTTT. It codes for CSARALGLAGVTDTQYF.

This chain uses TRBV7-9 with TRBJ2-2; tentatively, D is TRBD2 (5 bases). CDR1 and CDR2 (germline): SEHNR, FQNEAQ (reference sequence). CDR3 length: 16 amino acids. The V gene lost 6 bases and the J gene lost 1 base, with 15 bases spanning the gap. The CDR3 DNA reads TGTGCCAGCAGGGAAATCCCAGCGGAGAACACCGGGGAGCTGTTTTTT. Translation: CASREIPAENTGELFF.

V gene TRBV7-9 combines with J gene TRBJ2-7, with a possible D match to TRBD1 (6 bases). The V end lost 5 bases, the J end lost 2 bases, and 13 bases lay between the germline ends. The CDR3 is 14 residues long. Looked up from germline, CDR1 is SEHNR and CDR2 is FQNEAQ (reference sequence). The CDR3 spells CASSPQGSPYEQYF. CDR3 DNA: TGTGCCAGCAGCCCACAGGGAAGTCCCTACGAGCAGTACTTC.

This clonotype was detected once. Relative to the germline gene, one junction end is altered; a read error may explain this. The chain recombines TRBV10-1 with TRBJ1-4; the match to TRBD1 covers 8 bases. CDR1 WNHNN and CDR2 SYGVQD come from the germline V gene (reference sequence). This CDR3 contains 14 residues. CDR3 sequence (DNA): TGCGCTAGCAGCCTCGGACAGGGTGGAAGAAAACTGTTTTTT. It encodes CASSLGQGGRKLFF.

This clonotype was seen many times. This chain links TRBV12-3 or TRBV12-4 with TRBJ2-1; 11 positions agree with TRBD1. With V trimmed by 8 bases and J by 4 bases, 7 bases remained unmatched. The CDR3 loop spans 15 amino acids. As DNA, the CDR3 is TGTGCCAGCTCACCAGGGACAGGGGGTTACAATGAGCAGTTCTTC. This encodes CASSPGTGGYNEQFF.

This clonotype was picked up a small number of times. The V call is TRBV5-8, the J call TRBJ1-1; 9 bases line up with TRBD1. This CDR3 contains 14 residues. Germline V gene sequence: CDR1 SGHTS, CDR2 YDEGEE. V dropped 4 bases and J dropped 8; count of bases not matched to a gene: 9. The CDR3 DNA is TGTGCCAGCAGCAAAACAGGGGGCCCAATGGAAGCTTTCTTT. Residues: CASSKTGGPMEAFF.

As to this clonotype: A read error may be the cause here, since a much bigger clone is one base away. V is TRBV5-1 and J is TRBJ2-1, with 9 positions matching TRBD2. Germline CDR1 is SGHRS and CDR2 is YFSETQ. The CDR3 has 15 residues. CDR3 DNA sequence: TGCGCCAGCAGCTCGGGACTAGCAGTGTACAATGAGCGGTTCTTC. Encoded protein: CASSSGLAVYNERFF. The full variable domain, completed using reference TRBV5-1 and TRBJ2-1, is KAGVTQTPRYLIKTRGQQVTLSCSPISGHRSVSWYQQTPGQGLQFLFEYFSETQRNKGNFPGRFSGRQFSNSRSEMNVSTLELGDSALYLCASSSGLAVYNERFFGPGTRLTVL.

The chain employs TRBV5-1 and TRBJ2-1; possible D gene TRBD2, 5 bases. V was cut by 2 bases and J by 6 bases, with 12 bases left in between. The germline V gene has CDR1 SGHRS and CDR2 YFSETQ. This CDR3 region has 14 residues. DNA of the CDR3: TGCGCCAGCAGCTTAGTTAGCGCGGGCAATGAGCAGTTCTTC. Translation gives CASSLVSAGNEQFF.

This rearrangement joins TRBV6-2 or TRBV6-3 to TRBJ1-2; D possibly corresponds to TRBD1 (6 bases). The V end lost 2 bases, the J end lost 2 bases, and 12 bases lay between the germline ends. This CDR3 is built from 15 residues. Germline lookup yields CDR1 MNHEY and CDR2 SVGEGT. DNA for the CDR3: TGTGCCAGCAGTTACCCGGGGACAACCAACTATGGCTACACCTTC. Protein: CASSYPGTTNYGYTF.

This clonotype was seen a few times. The chain's CDR3 is CSARLAGLNTGELFF. CDR3 coding DNA: TGCAGTGCTCGACTAGCGGGGCTGAACACCGGGGAGCTGTTTTTT. The chain carries TRBV20-1 and TRBJ2-2; 11 nucleotides agree with TRBD2. The CDR3 covers 15 residues. Germline V gene data show CDR1 as DFQATT and CDR2 as SNEGSKA (reference sequence). Trimming cost V 5 bases and J 1 base; bases outside gene matches: 3.

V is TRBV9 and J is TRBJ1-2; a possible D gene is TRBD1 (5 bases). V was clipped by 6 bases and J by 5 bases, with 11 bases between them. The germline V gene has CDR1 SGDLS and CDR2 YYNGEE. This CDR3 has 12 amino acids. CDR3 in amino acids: CASMRGAYGYTF. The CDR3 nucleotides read TGTGCCAGCATGCGAGGGGCGTATGGCTACACCTTC.

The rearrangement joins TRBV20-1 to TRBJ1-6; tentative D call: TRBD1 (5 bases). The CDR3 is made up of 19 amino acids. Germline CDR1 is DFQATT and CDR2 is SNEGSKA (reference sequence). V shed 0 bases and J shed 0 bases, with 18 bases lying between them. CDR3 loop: CSAREGQGRTSSYNSPLHF. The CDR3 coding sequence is TGCAGTGCTAGAGAAGGGCAGGGCCGCACCAGCTCCTATAATTCACCCCTCCACTTT.

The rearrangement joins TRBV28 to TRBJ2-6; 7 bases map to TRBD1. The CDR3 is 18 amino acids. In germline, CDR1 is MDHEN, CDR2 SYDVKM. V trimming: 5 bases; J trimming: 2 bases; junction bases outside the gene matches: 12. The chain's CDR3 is CASSIRTGLWTGANVLTF. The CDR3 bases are TGTGCCAGCAGTATACGGACAGGTCTTTGGACTGGGGCCAACGTCCTGACTTTC.